These 25 T cell receptor beta chains came from one sample sequenced in a study of cytomegalovirus exposure and HLA in healthy donors. In the PCR, 60 Vbeta and 13 Jbeta primers were used. The data were produced by immunoSEQ multiplex PCR, yet TCRdb's version contains in-frame clones alone and is incomplete. The sample lists fewer than 150,000 clones, around 70% occurring once. The source material was PBMCs. The receptor set was obtained from a man aged 30 to 45 in good health and CMV-seronegative.

V is TRBV5-1 and J is TRBJ1-5, with D possibly being TRBD1 (6 bases). V was clipped by 4 bases and J by 8 bases, with 19 bases between them. Germline values: CDR1 SGHRS, CDR2 YFSETQ. This CDR3 contains 15 residues. The CDR3 nucleotides are TGCGCCAGCAGCCCGGGAGGGGGGCTTTTGGAGCCCCAGCATTTT. Amino acids: CASSPGGGLLEPQHF.

The chain is built from TRBV2 and TRBJ2-1; TRBD2 is a possible D gene (6 bases). This CDR3 is built from 15 residues. Germline V CDR1 and CDR2: SNHLY, FYNNEI. The V end was cut by 5 bases, the J end by 7 bases, with 18 bases between. CDR3 nucleotide sequence: TGTGCCAGCAGTTCTGGGGGGAGTAGTAGGAATGAGCAGTTCTTC. Amino acid sequence: CASSSGGSSRNEQFF.

This clone was counted a few times. The chain combines TRBV28 with TRBJ1-1; weak D call: TRBD1 (6 bases). Germline V gene sequence: CDR1 MDHEN, CDR2 SYDVKM. V gave up 11 bases and J gave up 2 bases, with 18 bases separating them. The CDR3 consists of 14 residues. The CDR3 loop is CAAYPGTKNTEAFF. CDR3 DNA sequence: TGTGCCGCCTACCCCGGGACAAAAAACACTGAAGCTTTCTTT.

V usage is TRBV27 and J usage is TRBJ1-2; 8 bases are shared with TRBD1. CDR1 and CDR2 (germline): MNHEY, SMNVEV (reference sequence). This CDR3 is 14 amino acids long. The ends lost 4 bases at V and 4 bases at J; junction bases unmatched: 5. The DNA for the CDR3 is TGTGCCAGCAGTTCCCCAGGGGGCGGCTATGGCTACACCTTC. Translating it yields CASSSPGGGYGYTF.

The chain employs TRBV9 and TRBJ2-3; 11 bases are a match to TRBD2. CDR1 SGDLS and CDR2 YYNGEE come from the germline V gene. The CDR3 is 14 residues long. V lost 2 bases and J lost 6; bases outside the gene matches: 2. CDR3 amino acids: CASSVLAGGDTQYF. The CDR3 coding sequence is TGTGCCAGCAGCGTCCTAGCGGGAGGTGATACGCAGTATTTT.

This chain connects TRBV5-4 to TRBJ2-3; the match to TRBD2 covers 7 bases. In germline, CDR1 is SGHNT, CDR2 YYREEE (reference sequence). The V and J ends lost 1 base and 5 bases, in that order; junction bases with no gene match: 7. This CDR3 region has 15 residues. CDR3 amino acids: CASSLPGGRGDTQYF. The CDR3 nucleotides read TGTGCCAGCAGCTTGCCGGGAGGTCGTGGAGATACGCAGTATTTT.

A few counts support this clone. Other DNA sequences in the same sample also yield this CDR3. This chain connects TRBV4-1 to TRBJ2-7; D unresolved. The ends were cut back, 3 bases at V and 3 bases at J, with 12 bases in the middle. The CDR3 spans 14 residues. Germline CDR1 and CDR2: MGHRA and YSYEKL. This CDR3 reads CASSHSSELYEQYF. In DNA, the CDR3 is TGCGCCAGCAGCCATTCATCTGAGCTCTACGAGCAGTACTTC.

V is TRBV6-1 and J is TRBJ2-7; no clear D gene. CDR1 is MNHNS and CDR2 is SASEGT in the germline V gene. V was shortened by 3 bases and J by 1 base, with 7 bases between the two germline ends. The CDR3 consists of 13 residues. CDR3 bases: TGTGCCAGCAGTGAGGTCAGTTCCTACGAGCAGTACTTC. Amino acid sequence: CASSEVSSYEQYF.

The V gene is TRBV9, the J gene TRBJ1-2; the D gene is possibly TRBD1 (5 bases). The CDR3 extends over 16 amino acids. V gave up 0 bases and J gave up 6 bases, with 18 bases separating them. CDR1 is SGDLS, CDR2 YYNGEE, per germline. The CDR3 sequence is CASSVGRGGAIHGYTF. Written as DNA, the CDR3 is TGTGCCAGCAGCGTAGGGCGGGGAGGGGCTATTCATGGCTACACCTTC.

This clone showed up just once. This chain uses TRBV6-1 with TRBJ2-1, with TRBD2 identical over 13 bases. V was clipped by 4 bases and J by 6 bases; unmatched bases: 9. The CDR3 totals 17 residues. Germline loops: CDR1 MNHNS, CDR2 SASEGT. The CDR3 here is CASSVAPTSGRANEQFF. As DNA, the CDR3 is TGTGCCAGCAGTGTAGCCCCCACTAGCGGGAGGGCCAATGAGCAGTTCTTC.

This sequence joins TRBV5-6 and TRBJ1-2; no definite D call. The CDR3 is made up of 14 amino acids. The ends were cut back, 1 base at V and 2 bases at J, with 9 bases in the middle. The germline V gene encodes CDR1 SGHDT and CDR2 YYEEEE. The chain's CDR3 is CASSLFAGNYGYTF. CDR3 in DNA: TGTGCCAGCAGCTTGTTCGCAGGAAACTATGGCTACACCTTC.

The genes are TRBV9 and TRBJ2-1, with 10 bases identical to TRBD2. The junction had 10 bases not matched to a gene; V was cut back by 1 base and J by 9 bases. Germline V gives CDR1 SGDLS, CDR2 YYNGEE. The CDR3 totals 16 residues. The CDR3 DNA follows: TGTGCCAGCAGCGTACAGAGCGGGGGGGCCCTCGGTGAGCAGTTCTTC. Translation gives CASSVQSGGALGEQFF.

The chain carries TRBV2 and TRBJ1-1; weak D call: TRBD1 (5 bases). V lost 7 bases to trimming and J lost 4 bases, with 13 bases between them. CDR3 length: 13 residues. Germline CDR1 reads SNHLY; CDR2 reads FYNNEI. CDR3 loop: CASIQLGGTEAFF. CDR3 coding DNA: TGTGCCAGCATCCAACTCGGGGGCACTGAAGCTTTCTTT. Full variable domain (rest looked up from reference TRBV2 and TRBJ1-1): EPEVTQTPSHQVTQMGQEVILRCVPISNHLYFYWYRQILGQKVEFLVSFYNNEISEKSEIFDDQFSVERPDGSNFTLKIRSTKLEDSAMYFCASIQLGGTEAFFGQGTRLTVV.

J is TRBJ1-1 and V is TRBV6-5; TRBD1 matches 9 bases. Germline V gene sequence: CDR1 MNHEY, CDR2 SVGAGI. After removal of 5 bases from V and 5 bases from J, the junction contained 6 bases not matched to a gene. The CDR3 has 14 residues. The CDR3 region has the DNA TGTGCCAGCAGTGCCGGGACAGGGCATACTGAAGCTTTCTTT. This codes for CASSAGTGHTEAFF.

The rearrangement uses TRBV19 and TRBJ2-3, with D maybe TRBD1 (5 bases). V was shortened by 4 bases and J by 6 bases, with 8 bases between the two germline ends. CDR1 and CDR2 (germline): LNHDA, SQIVND (reference sequence). The CDR3 loop spans 12 amino acids. CDR3 sequence (DNA): TGTGCCAGTAGTACGCAGGGCGATACGCAGTATTTT. Amino acids: CASSTQGDTQYF. Drawing the rest from reference TRBV19 and TRBJ2-3, the complete variable domain is DGGITQSPKYLFRKEGQNVTLSCEQNLNHDAMYWYRQDPGQGLRLIYYSQIVNDFQKGDIAEGYSVSREKKESFPLTVTSAQKNPTAFYLCASSTQGDTQYFGPGTRLTVL.

This sequence joins TRBV6-5 and TRBJ2-5; D gene ambiguous. V dropped 6 bases and J dropped 5 bases, with 10 bases sitting between them. The CDR3 is 12 amino acids. The V gene's germline CDR1 is MNHEY and CDR2 SVGAGI. The CDR3 loop reads CASRAPHETQYF. The DNA of the CDR3 is TGTGCCAGCAGAGCCCCCCATGAGACCCAGTACTTC.

This chain uses TRBV28 with TRBJ1-2; 10 nucleotides align to TRBD1. Trimming removed 10 bases from V and 4 bases from J; junction bases left unmatched: 12. Per the germline V gene, CDR1 is MDHEN and CDR2 is SYDVKM. The CDR3 loop spans 15 amino acids. The CDR3 spells CAISTGTGVLYGYTF. The CDR3 DNA follows: TGTGCCATCTCAACCGGGACAGGGGTCCTCTATGGCTACACCTTC.

The CDR3 loop reads CASSQISGESYNEQFF. CDR3 DNA: TGTGCCAGCAGCCAAATTAGCGGGGAGTCCTACAATGAGCAGTTCTTC. The V and J genes are TRBV4-2 and TRBJ2-1; 8 bases fit TRBD2. Germline CDR1 is LGHNA and CDR2 is YNFKEQ. The CDR3 is 16 residues long. With V trimmed by 2 bases and J by 1 base, 4 bases remained unmatched.

V usage is TRBV18 and J usage is TRBJ1-1; TRBD1 is a possible D gene (5 bases). The CDR3 has 15 residues. The V gene's germline CDR1 is KGHSH and CDR2 LQKENI. V lost 1 base and J 4 bases, leaving 13 bases between the germline ends. In DNA, the CDR3 is TGTGCCAGCTCACCACTAAGGGCCCAGGGCACTGAAGCTTTCTTT. This sequence encodes CASSPLRAQGTEAFF.

The chain employs TRBV5-6 and TRBJ2-1, with 10 nucleotides matching TRBD2. The CDR3 is made up of 15 amino acids. Trimming removed 1 base from V and 4 bases from J; junction bases left unmatched: 2. The V gene's germline CDR1 is SGHDT and CDR2 YYEEEE. The CDR3 sequence: CASSLLAGGYNEQFF. The CDR3 region has the DNA TGTGCCAGCAGCTTGTTAGCGGGAGGATACAATGAGCAGTTCTTC.

V gene TRBV7-9 combines with J gene TRBJ2-1; 9 nucleotides align to TRBD1. V lost 5 bases, J lost 2 bases, and 4 bases stayed unmatched. Germline lookup yields CDR1 SEHNR and CDR2 FQNEAQ (reference sequence). This CDR3 is 15 amino acids long. The CDR3 nucleotides are TGTGCCAGCAGCGCGGGACAGGGACCCTACAATGAGCAGTTCTTC. Its translation: CASSAGQGPYNEQFF. Full variable domain (rest looked up from reference TRBV7-9 and TRBJ2-1): DTGVSQNPRHKITKRGQNVTFRCDPISEHNRLYWYRQTLGQGPEFLTYFQNEAQLEKSRLLSDRFSAERPKGSFSTLEIQRTEQGDSAMYLCASSAGQGPYNEQFFGPGTRLTVL.

This clone was observed a handful of times. The chain combines TRBV28 with TRBJ2-6, with D uncertain. The CDR3 extends over 14 amino acids. In germline, CDR1 is MDHEN, CDR2 SYDVKM. Trimming took 5 bases from V and 1 from J, leaving 6 bases between them. The CDR3 DNA follows: TGTGCCAGCAGTCTTAATTCTGGGGCCAACGTCCTGACTTTC. Translated: CASSLNSGANVLTF.

The chain carries TRBV5-6 and TRBJ2-5; 12 bases match TRBD2. CDR1 and CDR2 from the germline V gene are SGHDT and YYEEEE. V lost 4 bases to trimming and J lost 2 bases; unmatched junction nucleotides: 15. The CDR3 contains 19 residues. The CDR3 here is CASSAGGPSGGVGQETQYF. The CDR3 bases are TGTGCCAGCAGCGCAGGGGGCCCTAGCGGGGGGGTTGGGCAAGAGACCCAGTACTTC.

This clone is a singleton in its sample. This chain links TRBV29-1 with TRBJ2-1; TRBD2 might be the D (6 bases). This CDR3 spans 11 amino acids. The germline V gene encodes CDR1 SQVTM and CDR2 ANQGSEA. Trimming took 7 bases from V and 10 from J, leaving 14 bases between them. Written as DNA, the CDR3 is TGCAGCGCCGTACTAGGAGGGGAGCAGTTCTTC. Its protein is CSAVLGGEQFF.

In this sample, this clone turned up once. V and J are TRBV7-9 and TRBJ1-4; D gene unclear. Germline lookup yields CDR1 SEHNR and CDR2 FQNEAQ (reference sequence). V lost 7 bases, J lost 8 bases, and 14 bases lay in between. CDR3 length: 13 amino acids. For the CDR3, the DNA is TGTGCCAGCACCTCCCTTGGTAGAGAAAAACTGTTTTTT. It yields the protein CASTSLGREKLFF.